Following are 11 T cell receptor beta chains from one sample sequenced in a study of blood T cells in healthy people across ages. A sample-barcoded 5' primer and a J-beta primer mix were used in a second PCR of roughly 6 to 11 cycles. TCRdb re-analysed the 5' RACE reads in MiXCR, keeping a single row per CDR3 protein. The sample carries about 1.7 million distinct CDR3 sequences, approximately 28% recorded once. Sequenced material: blood. Receptors were obtained from a woman aged 25-40 years in good health.

The chain carries TRBV2 and TRBJ1-2; D remains unclear. CDR3 length equals 13 residues. Trimming pared 6 bases from V and 8 bases from J, leaving 16 bases between. Germline values: CDR1 SNHLY, CDR2 FYNNEI. CDR3 region: CASRAEDLGGYTF. DNA of the CDR3: TGTGCCAGCAGGGCGGAGGATTTGGGAGGCTACACCTTC. The full variable domain, completed using reference TRBV2 and TRBJ1-2, is EPEVTQTPSHQVTQMGQEVILRCVPISNHLYFYWYRQILGQKVEFLVSFYNNEISEKSEIFDDQFSVERPDGSNFTLKIRSTKLEDSAMYFCASRAEDLGGYTFGSGTRLTVV.

This clonotype was seen more than once but under ten times. The chain is built from TRBV20-1 and TRBJ2-7; weak D call: TRBD1 (5 bases). The CDR3 contains 12 residues. Germline loops: CDR1 DFQATT, CDR2 SNEGSKA (reference sequence). The V gene lost 6 bases and the J gene lost 4 bases, with 13 bases spanning the gap. Here the CDR3 reads CSARGRIYEQYF. The CDR3 coding sequence is TGCAGTGCAAGGGGCAGAATTTACGAGCAGTACTTC.

In this sample, this clonotype turned up many times. The chain carries TRBV10-3 and TRBJ2-5; D is unresolved. V dropped 3 bases and J dropped 4 bases, with 6 bases sitting between them. Germline V gene sequence: CDR1 ENHRY, CDR2 SYGVKD. This CDR3 is 12 amino acids long. CDR3 in amino acids: CAISEPLETQYF. The CDR3, as DNA: TGTGCCATCAGTGAACCCCTAGAGACCCAGTACTTC.

The chain couples TRBV25-1 to TRBJ2-1; tentative D call: TRBD2 (6 bases). Germline CDR1 MGHDK, CDR2 SYGVNS. The CDR3 sequence is 16 residues long. Trimming took 6 bases from V and 8 from J, leaving 23 bases between them. As DNA, the CDR3 is TGTGCCAGCAGGTATGATAGAGCGGGTCCGGCCCATGAGCAGTTCTTC. Protein: CASRYDRAGPAHEQFF. The full variable domain, its missing parts supplied by reference TRBV25-1 and TRBJ2-1, is EADIYQTPRYLVIGTGKKITLECSQTMGHDKMYWYQQDPGMELHLIHYSYGVNSTEKGDLSSESTVSRIRTEHFPLTLESARPSHTSQYLCASRYDRAGPAHEQFFGPGTRLTVL.

At least ten counts were recorded for this clonotype. V and J are TRBV7-2 and TRBJ2-7; a weak D match, TRBD2 (6 bases). The CDR3 totals 17 residues. Between the trimmed V and J ends, which lost 0 bases and 0 bases, there was a span of 15 bases. Germline assignment: CDR1 SGHTA and CDR2 FQGNSA. The CDR3 protein is CASSLAVGGVSSYEQYF. The CDR3 DNA sequence: TGTGCCAGCAGCTTAGCGGTCGGCGGGGTGAGCTCCTACGAGCAGTACTTC.

The chain links TRBV5-6 to TRBJ2-5; 7 bases line up with TRBD2. The J call could be wrong; TRBJ2-7 is a better fit for the DNA end. The germline CDR1 and CDR2 sequences are SGHDT and YYEEEE. The CDR3 extends over 15 amino acids. The CDR3 nucleotides are TGTGCCAGCAGCTTGAGCCCCGGGACTACTCACGAGCAGTACTTC. Amino acids: CASSLSPGTTHEQYF.

V and J are TRBV6-5 and TRBJ2-7; TRBD2 is a possible D gene (6 bases). The germline gives CDR1 MNHEY, CDR2 SVGAGI. The CDR3 is 14 residues long. The V end was cut by 3 bases, the J end by 3 bases, with 12 bases between. CDR3 DNA: TGTGCCAGCAGTTATTCAACGGGGGACTACGAGCAGTACTTC. Translating it yields CASSYSTGDYEQYF.

The rearrangement joins TRBV30 to TRBJ2-7, with 9 bases aligning to TRBD2. TRBJ2-5 explains the end of the DNA better; the J call may be wrong. The CDR3 runs to 16 residues. CDR1 is GTSNPN and CDR2 is SVGIG in the germline V gene (reference sequence). The CDR3 loop is CAWSVAGGRVVETQYF. The CDR3 DNA reads as TGTGCCTGGAGTGTAGCGGGAGGTAGAGTTGTGGAGACCCAGTACTTC.

This clonotype was seen at least ten times. V gene TRBV7-2 combines with J gene TRBJ2-7, with D perhaps TRBD2 (5 bases). Per the germline V gene, CDR1 is SGHTA and CDR2 is FQGNSA. The CDR3 is 12 residues long. The V and J ends lost 5 bases and 9 bases respectively, with 14 bases between them. CDR3 DNA sequence: TGTGCCAGCAGCCTCATTGGAAGCGGGCAGTACTTC. As protein: CASSLIGSGQYF.

This clonotype was observed a few times. The chain joins TRBV25-1 to TRBJ2-1, with 9 nucleotides matching TRBD1. Trimming took 2 bases from V and 7 from J; bases not matched to a gene: 9. The CDR3 is made up of 16 amino acids. Germline V gene sequence: CDR1 MGHDK, CDR2 SYGVNS. The CDR3 loop is CASSETGTGLTNEQFF. The CDR3 DNA sequence: TGTGCCAGCAGTGAAACAGGGACAGGGCTTACGAATGAGCAGTTCTTC.

This clonotype was found a few times. This chain connects TRBV3-1 to TRBJ2-1; the D gene is possibly TRBD2 (6 bases). Per the germline V gene, CDR1 is LGHDT and CDR2 is YNNKEL (reference sequence). Trimming stripped 8 bases from V and 8 bases from J, with 22 bases between. This CDR3 contains 15 residues. The CDR3 reads CASRRRANGLDEQFF. CDR3 nucleotides: TGTGCCAGCCGCAGGAGGGCGAACGGCTTGGATGAGCAGTTCTTC.